These T cell receptor beta chains were read from a single sample in a study of T cells after yellow fever vaccination. TCRdb passed the 5' RACE reads through MiXCR, listing each CDR3 protein once. The sample includes about 57,000 distinct CDR3 sequences, about 7% seen only once; the top ten take 35% to 40%. The source material was CD8+ T cells sorted from PBMCs, sampled 15 days after the yellow fever booster vaccination. The receptors derive from a young man who received the YFV17D yellow fever vaccine. The conserved cysteine and the conserved F or W are not part of the CDR3 here. A D gene is named only where the DNA matches it firmly. Rows may omit the clone size; those that give it use once, few, many or a size class.

>many|TRBJ2-5|TRBV6-5|TRBD1
ASSYSRGETQY
>many|TRBJ2-1|TRBV28|-
ASFDGSMGF
>many|TRBJ1-5|TRBV15|-
ATSRGGQPQH
>many|TRBJ2-1|TRBV19|-
ASSILQTSYNEQF
>many|TRBJ1-1|TRBV10-2|-
ASSESISMNTEAF
>many|TRBJ2-5|TRBV21-1|-
ASSNVTPRAQY
>many|TRBJ2-1|TRBV6-4|-
ASSDSSLGEYNEQF
>few|TRBJ2-1|TRBV29-1|TRBD2
SVESERESYNEQF
>many|TRBJ2-1|TRBV5-5|-
ASIQSLGNEQF
>few|TRBJ2-2|TRBV20-1|TRBD2
SASLRTSGNTGELF
>many|TRBJ2-1|TRBV15|-
ATSTRAASYNEQF
>many|TRBJ1-1|TRBV10-3|TRBD1
AIGTGNTEAF
>many|TRBJ1-1|TRBV20-1|-
SANEMNTEAF
>-|TRBJ2-1|TRBV3-1|TRBD2
ATTQDPLAGVHNEQF
>many|TRBJ2-7|TRBV7-3|-
ASSLSGAYEQY
>many|TRBJ2-7|TRBV15|-
ATSRDKAGPYEQY
>many|TRBJ2-7|TRBV27|TRBD2
ASSLRLAGVYEQY
>many|TRBJ2-2|TRBV6-5|-
ASSYSGGSGELF
>many|TRBJ2-6|TRBV7-8|TRBD1
ASSLLTGPSGANVLT
>few|TRBJ1-1|TRBV29-1|-
SVVVGGIEAF
>many|TRBJ2-7|TRBV5-1|TRBD2
ASSFREGSASYEQY
>many|TRBJ2-2|TRBV7-9|-
ASSLVGPGELF
>many|TRBJ2-5|TRBV5-1|TRBD1
ASSLEGAPETQY
>-|TRBJ2-1|TRBV6-2/TRBV6-3|-
ASSYSGRTGNEQF
>-|TRBJ2-7|TRBV5-6|TRBD2
ASRQRGVGAYEQY
>many|TRBJ2-7|TRBV25-1|-
ASSLDVPYEQY
>-|TRBJ2-1|TRBV12-3/TRBV12-4|TRBD2
ASSPPTSGPEQF
>many|TRBJ1-2|TRBV29-1|-
SVASLDSNYGYT
>-|TRBJ2-3|TRBV9|TRBD1
ASSAPGQGDEDTQY
>many|TRBJ1-6|TRBV3-1|-
ASSRTSWEVYSPLH
>medium-sized|TRBJ2-3|TRBV29-1|TRBD2
SVEEGGGTDTQY
>many|TRBJ1-2|TRBV5-1|TRBD1
ASSPDRNYGYT
>many|TRBJ2-7|TRBV30|-
AWSEDSGAYEQY
>many|TRBJ1-5|TRBV6-2/TRBV6-3|-
ASSYGPPAQH